This entry features one T cell receptor (beta chain) sequence. The sample comes from a study of human T cells and chemical hapten exposure. TCRdb reprocessed the RACE reads via MiXCR and lists one record per CDR3 protein. The repertoire holds 62,000 or so distinct CDR3 sequences, with 11% as singletons. Specified time point: patch test 3, about 24 weeks after DPC sensitization. Treatment in this sample: therapeutic diphenylcyclopropenone sensitization with weekly scalp DPC. The CDR3 consists of 21 residues. V gave up 2 bases and J gave up 0 bases; unmatched junction bases: 13. This chain uses TRBV12-3 or TRBV12-4 with TRBJ2-3, with 14 bases aligning to TRBD2. The sequences come from whole blood, collected in connection with sensitization to the hapten diphenylcyclopropenone (DPC). The source of this sequence is a woman in her thirties with alopecia areata. Some clones in this sample may be carry-over from other donors' samples. CDR3 DNA: TGTGCCAGCAGTTTAAATATCGGGACTAGCGGGAGAAAGGGGAGCACAGATACGCAGTATTTT. Its translation: CASSLNIGTSGRKGSTDTQYF.